The 3 T cell receptor beta chains below were found in one sample sequenced in a study of a mutant IDH1 vaccine in newly diagnosed glioma. Measured with immunoSEQ multiplex PCR; TCRdb has only the in-frame clones, and not every one. The table lists fewer than 35,000 clones, approximately 80% of them singletons. Time point indicated: week 35, safety follow-up. Vaccinated patients received 300 ug of mutant IDH1 20-mer peptide per dose, with topical imiquimod. The antigens these receptors bind are not known. This specimen consisted of PBMCs, obtained from a glioma patient whose treatment included an IDH1 peptide vaccine. The receptors shown here come from a woman aged 40 to 50 with glioma.

The chain is built from TRBV4-3 and TRBJ2-7; D remains unclear. Trimming stripped 4 bases from V and 9 bases from J, with 22 bases between. Germline V lookup: CDR1 LGHNA, CDR2 YSLEER. The CDR3 sequence is 15 residues long. The CDR3 region has the DNA TGCGCCAGCAGCCCCCTCTCACTGGTTCCTACGGGGCAGTACTTC. Its protein is CASSPLSLVPTGQYF.

The chain carries TRBV13 and TRBJ2-2; tentatively, D is TRBD1 or TRBD2 (5 bases each). V lost 1 base to trimming and J lost 3 bases, with 6 bases between them. Germline values: CDR1 PRHDT, CDR2 FYEKMQ (reference sequence). The CDR3 covers 14 residues. This chain's CDR3 is CASSLVGDTGELFF. In DNA form, the CDR3 reads TGTGCCAGCAGCTTAGTGGGGGACACCGGGGAGCTGTTTTTT.

CDR3 in amino acids: CASSSRGTGNQPQHF. The CDR3 DNA is TGTGCCAGCAGCTCGCGCGGGACAGGGAATCAGCCCCAGCATTTT. The chain carries TRBV5-5 and TRBJ1-5, with 9 bases fitting TRBD1. CDR3 length: 15 amino acids. V was clipped by 3 bases and J by 4 bases; unmatched bases: 5. Germline CDR1 SGHKS, CDR2 YYEKEE (reference sequence).